These 31 T cell receptor beta chains were sequenced from one sample in a study of cytomegalovirus exposure and HLA in healthy donors. PCR amplification relied on 60 Vbeta primers (plus 13 Jbeta primers). The table came from immunoSEQ multiplex PCR; TCRdb's copy has only in-frame clones and leaves some out. The sample has 150,000 to 200,000 clones, around 82% seen once; the top ten hold over 10%. Input material: PBMCs. The receptor set was obtained from a woman aged 50 to 60 in good health and CMV-seropositive.

The chain employs TRBV30 and TRBJ1-1; the D gene is possibly TRBD1 (6 bases). Germline V gives CDR1 GTSNPN, CDR2 SVGIG (reference sequence). V was clipped by 1 base and J by 1 base, with 10 bases between them. The CDR3 sequence is 14 residues long. CDR3 region: CAWSAIRGNTEAFF. The CDR3 DNA reads TGTGCCTGGAGTGCGATCAGGGGGAACACTGAAGCTTTCTTT.

The chain couples TRBV4-1 to TRBJ1-5; TRBD1 might be the D (6 bases). Trimming pared 1 base from V and 4 bases from J, leaving 14 bases between. Germline loops: CDR1 MGHRA, CDR2 YSYEKL. The CDR3 runs to 16 residues. As DNA, the CDR3 is TGCGCCAGCAGCCAAGCCTATACAGGGAAAAATCAGCCCCAGCATTTT. Protein sequence: CASSQAYTGKNQPQHF.

The chain combines TRBV6-4 with TRBJ1-5, with D perhaps TRBD1 (5 bases). The CDR3 spans 16 residues. The V end was cut by 0 bases, the J end by 5 bases, with 14 bases between. CDR1 and CDR2 (germline): MRHNA, SNTAGT. This chain's CDR3 is CASSDSDRWEDQPQHF. The CDR3 DNA follows: TGTGCCAGCAGTGACTCCGACAGATGGGAGGATCAGCCCCAGCATTTT.

This clone was seen more than once but under ten times. Distinct nucleotide sequences in the sample also encode this CDR3. The gene calls are TRBV6-1 and TRBJ2-3; TRBD2 matches at 10 bases. This CDR3 contains 14 residues. The ends lost 5 bases at V and 1 base at J; junction bases unmatched: 0. Germline assignment: CDR1 MNHNS and CDR2 SASEGT. CDR3 nucleotides: TGTGCCAGCAGTCTAGCGGGGGGCACAGATACGCAGTATTTT. It codes for CASSLAGGTDTQYF.

V usage is TRBV2 and J usage is TRBJ2-3; TRBD2 matches at 15 bases. This CDR3 comprises 16 residues. The V gene end was trimmed by 9 bases and the J gene end by 4 bases; junction bases not matched to a gene: 8. Germline lookup yields CDR1 SNHLY and CDR2 FYNNEI. The CDR3 sequence: CASQVGLAGGPDTQYF. The CDR3 nucleotides are TGTGCCAGTCAGGTGGGACTAGCGGGGGGTCCAGATACGCAGTATTTT.

The rearrangement links TRBV7-7 to TRBJ2-2; possible D gene TRBD2, 5 bases. V lost 8 bases and J lost 0, with 10 bases in between. Germline V gene sequence: CDR1 SSHAT, CDR2 FNYEAQ (reference sequence). The CDR3 loop spans 14 amino acids. CDR3 region: CASRAGPNTGELFF. In nucleotides, the CDR3 is TGTGCCAGCCGGGCGGGCCCGAACACCGGGGAGCTGTTTTTT. Full variable domain (outside the CDR3, taken from reference TRBV7-7 and TRBJ2-2): GAGVSQSPRYKVTKRGQDVTLRCDPISSHATLYWYQQALGQGPEFLTYFNYEAQPDKSGLPSDRFSAERPEGSISTLTIQRTEQRDSAMYRCASRAGPNTGELFFGEGSRLTVL.

The rearrangement links TRBV6-5 to TRBJ1-1; D possibly corresponds to TRBD1 (6 bases). The germline V gene encodes CDR1 MNHEY and CDR2 SVGAGI. V gave up 11 bases and J gave up 5 bases, with 18 bases separating them. This CDR3 region has 13 residues. For the CDR3, the DNA is TGTGCCTCTCGACAGGAGATATGGACTGAAGCTTTCTTT. Protein sequence: CASRQEIWTEAFF.

The V call is TRBV5-1, the J call TRBJ2-5, with 8 bases identical to TRBD1. Per germline, CDR1 SGHRS and CDR2 YFSETQ. The ends lost 3 bases at V and 2 bases at J; junction bases unmatched: 3. CDR3 length equals 14 residues. The CDR3 spells CASSSGQAQETQYF. CDR3 sequence (DNA): TGCGCCAGCAGCTCGGGACAGGCACAAGAGACCCAGTACTTC.

The V and J genes are TRBV9 and TRBJ2-5; 7 bases are a match to TRBD1. Germline V lookup: CDR1 SGDLS, CDR2 YYNGEE. This CDR3 comprises 16 residues. The J segment lost 2 bases and the V segment lost 4 bases, leaving 11 bases of the junction unmatched. The CDR3 DNA is TGTGCCAGCAGCTCCTCCGGCAGGGGGTTACAAGAGACCCAGTACTTC. This encodes CASSSSGRGLQETQYF. The full variable domain, in which reference TRBV9 and TRBJ2-5 provide the parts outside the CDR3, is DSGVTQTPKHLITATGQRVTLRCSPRSGDLSVYWYQQSLDQGLQFLIQYYNGEERAKGNILERFSAQQFPDLHSELNLSSLELGDSALYFCASSSSGRGLQETQYFGPGTRLLVL.

V usage is TRBV7-3 and J usage is TRBJ2-2; 7 bases are a match to TRBD1. CDR3 length: 18 amino acids. V shed 0 bases and J 6 bases; nucleotides not matched to a gene: 13. Germline lookup yields CDR1 SGHTA and CDR2 FQGTGA. The CDR3 reads CASSLTQEGARLAGELFF. The CDR3 region has the DNA TGTGCCAGCAGCTTAACGCAAGAGGGGGCGCGGTTAGCCGGGGAGCTGTTTTTT.

On this clone: This CDR3 is also generated by other DNA sequences in the sample. The chain links TRBV5-1 to TRBJ2-7, with 9 bases identical to TRBD1. The CDR3 spans 15 residues. Germline CDR1 SGHRS, CDR2 YFSETQ. The J segment lost 0 bases and the V segment lost 0 bases, leaving 1 base of the junction unmatched. CDR3 DNA: TGCGCCAGCAGCTTGGGGGGACAGGGCTCCTACGAGCAGTACTTC. Amino acids: CASSLGGQGSYEQYF.

J is TRBJ1-6 and V is TRBV4-1; 8 nucleotides line up with TRBD1. The CDR3 is 17 amino acids. After removal of 0 bases from V and 7 bases from J, the junction contained 8 bases not matched to a gene. Germline CDR1 is MGHRA and CDR2 is YSYEKL. Here the CDR3 DNA reads TGCGCCAGCAGCCAAGACCGCCAGGGGGCGTTGAATTCACCCCTCCACTTT. Protein: CASSQDRQGALNSPLHF.

The chain carries TRBV11-1 and TRBJ2-1, with a tentative D call TRBD2 (7 bases). The CDR3 runs to 16 residues. V was pared by 4 bases and J by 7 bases, with 20 bases between. Germline CDR1 is SGHAT and CDR2 is FQDESV (reference sequence). This CDR3 reads CASSSPEGGGGNEQFF. The CDR3 nucleotides read TGTGCCAGCAGCTCACCTGAGGGGGGGGGCGGTAATGAGCAGTTCTTC. The full variable domain, rest sourced from reference TRBV11-1 and TRBJ2-1, is EAEVAQSPRYKITEKSQAVAFWCDPISGHATLYWYRQILGQGPELLVQFQDESVVDDSQLPKDRFSAERLKGVDSTLKIQPAELGDSAMYLCASSSPEGGGGNEQFFGPGTRLTVL.

The chain couples TRBV4-1 to TRBJ1-3, with D possibly matching TRBD1 (6 bases). V lost 0 bases and J lost 3, with 9 bases in between. The CDR3 has 15 amino acids. Germline lookup yields CDR1 MGHRA and CDR2 YSYEKL. CDR3 in DNA: TGCGCCAGCAGCCAAGAGGGCAGGGGTGGAAACACCATATATTTT. Translation gives CASSQEGRGGNTIYF.

The chain uses TRBV4-1 and TRBJ2-5; 7 nucleotides align to TRBD1. The CDR3 runs 15 residues. CDR1 is MGHRA, CDR2 YSYEKL, per germline. V trimming: 0 bases; J trimming: 5 bases; junction bases outside the gene matches: 6. Written as DNA, the CDR3 is TGCGCCAGCAGCCAAGATGTAAGGGGGCAGGAGACCCAGTACTTC. It encodes CASSQDVRGQETQYF.

The chain carries TRBV19 and TRBJ1-6; 7 bases match TRBD1. CDR1 and CDR2 (germline): LNHDA, SQIVND (reference sequence). With V trimmed by 6 bases and J by 6 bases, 5 bases remained unmatched. CDR3 length: 14 amino acids. The CDR3 coding sequence is TGTGCCAGTAGACCACAGGGGCTTAATTCACCCCTCCACTTT. It translates to CASRPQGLNSPLHF.

The chain uses TRBV19 and TRBJ2-1, with 9 bases fitting TRBD2. Germline CDR1 and CDR2: LNHDA and SQIVND (reference sequence). Germline trimming cut 5 bases from V and 4 bases from J; bases unmatched to any gene: 3. CDR3 length: 14 amino acids. The CDR3 region has the DNA TGTGCCAGTAGTTCTAGCGGGACTTACAATGAGCAGTTCTTC. It specifies CASSSSGTYNEQFF.

This chain joins TRBV23-1 and TRBJ2-7; 7 bases align to TRBD1. TRBV23-1 is reported as an ORF; its role is uncertain. CDR3 length: 15 amino acids. V dropped 8 bases and J dropped 4; count of bases not matched to a gene: 14. CDR3 protein: CASWGQSPLVYEQYF. DNA for the CDR3: TGCGCCAGCTGGGGACAGTCCCCCCTCGTTTACGAGCAGTACTTC.

The chain has TRBV7-7 and TRBJ2-2, with TRBD2 matching 7 bases. Germline CDR1 SSHAT, CDR2 FNYEAQ (reference sequence). V shed 11 bases and J 0 bases; nucleotides not matched to a gene: 6. This CDR3 comprises 14 residues. This chain's CDR3 is CAGGGFANTGELFF. The CDR3 nucleotides read TGTGCCGGGGGGGGGTTCGCGAACACCGGGGAGCTGTTTTTT.

The chain couples TRBV6-1 to TRBJ2-5; no reliable D call. Looked up from germline, CDR1 is MNHNS and CDR2 is SASEGT. V lost 6 bases and J 7 bases, leaving 6 bases between the germline ends. This CDR3 is 10 amino acids long. The CDR3 DNA reads as TGTGCCAGCAGAGCAGGGACCCAGTACTTC. Protein sequence: CASRAGTQYF.

The chain joins TRBV6-1 to TRBJ1-6; 8 bases map to TRBD1. The V gene's germline CDR1 is MNHNS and CDR2 SASEGT. The CDR3 has 15 residues. The J segment lost 5 bases and the V segment lost 4 bases, leaving 4 bases of the junction unmatched. The DNA for the CDR3 is TGTGCCAGCAGTGGTACAGGGGGGGATAATTCACCCCTCCACTTT. It specifies CASSGTGGDNSPLHF.

This clone has a single count. The genes are TRBV5-1 and TRBJ2-5; tentatively, D is TRBD1 (8 bases). This CDR3 region has 16 residues. CDR1 is SGHRS, CDR2 YFSETQ, per germline. V lost 2 bases and J lost 1, with 15 bases in between. The CDR3 is CASSLTGGGTQETQYF. The CDR3 region has the DNA TGCGCCAGCAGCTTAACAGGGGGGGGGACCCAAGAGACCCAGTACTTC. Combining the CDR3 with reference TRBV5-1 and TRBJ2-5 gives the whole variable domain KAGVTQTPRYLIKTRGQQVTLSCSPISGHRSVSWYQQTPGQGLQFLFEYFSETQRNKGNFPGRFSGRQFSNSRSEMNVSTLELGDSALYLCASSLTGGGTQETQYFGPGTRLLVL.

The chain joins TRBV5-1 to TRBJ2-1; D is possibly TRBD2 (7 bases). In germline, CDR1 is SGHRS, CDR2 YFSETQ. The CDR3 is 16 residues long. V gave up 7 bases and J gave up 10 bases, with 27 bases separating them. The CDR3 loop reads CASHDEGGVPLWEQFF. In nucleotides, the CDR3 is TGCGCCAGCCACGACGAAGGGGGGGTCCCCCTTTGGGAGCAGTTCTTC. The full variable domain, with the rest looked up from reference TRBV5-1 and TRBJ2-1, is KAGVTQTPRYLIKTRGQQVTLSCSPISGHRSVSWYQQTPGQGLQFLFEYFSETQRNKGNFPGRFSGRQFSNSRSEMNVSTLELGDSALYLCASHDEGGVPLWEQFFGPGTRLTVL.

J is TRBJ1-2 and V is TRBV5-4, with TRBD1 matching over 9 bases. Trimming cost V 4 bases and J 4 bases; bases outside gene matches: 5. The germline gives CDR1 SGHNT, CDR2 YYREEE (reference sequence). The CDR3 spans 14 residues. The CDR3 DNA sequence: TGTGCCAGCAGCCCGGGACAGGGAGCCTATGGCTACACCTTC. Translated: CASSPGQGAYGYTF.

The chain links TRBV7-6 to TRBJ1-5; D not resolved. The length of the CDR3 is 13 residues. V was shortened by 5 bases and J by 5 bases, with 10 bases between the two germline ends. Germline V gene lookup returns CDR1 SGHVS and CDR2 FNYEAQ. CDR3 protein: CASSHGEDQPQHF. CDR3 DNA sequence: TGTGCCAGCAGCCATGGTGAGGATCAGCCCCAGCATTTT. Using reference TRBV7-6 and TRBJ1-5 for the parts outside the CDR3, the full variable domain is GAGVSQSPRYKVTKRGQDVALRCDPISGHVSLYWYRQALGQGPEFLTYFNYEAQQDKSGLPNDRFSAERPEGSISTLTIQRTEQRDSAMYRCASSHGEDQPQHFGDGTRLSIL.

The chain joins TRBV5-4 to TRBJ2-7; TRBD1 matches at 7 bases. The J segment lost 2 bases and the V segment lost 4 bases, leaving 6 bases of the junction unmatched. The CDR3 sequence is 14 residues long. Germline V gives CDR1 SGHNT, CDR2 YYREEE (reference sequence). CDR3 coding DNA: TGTGCCAGCAGCACGGACAGGCTCCCCTACGAGCAGTACTTC. It yields the protein CASSTDRLPYEQYF.

This rearrangement joins TRBV7-8 to TRBJ1-4; D gene unclear. This CDR3 has 13 amino acids. Per the germline V gene, CDR1 is SGHVS and CDR2 is FQNEAQ. Trimming pared 2 bases from V and 7 bases from J, leaving 8 bases between. The CDR3 here is CASSLIPSEKLFF. For the CDR3, the DNA is TGTGCCAGCAGCTTAATCCCCAGTGAAAAACTGTTTTTT.

This chain uses TRBV7-9 with TRBJ2-7, with a tentative D call TRBD2 (5 bases). This CDR3 spans 12 amino acids. The germline V and J ends were trimmed by 6 bases and 2 bases, with 8 bases remaining between them. The germline V gene encodes CDR1 SEHNR and CDR2 FQNEAQ (reference sequence). The CDR3: CASRDLTYEQYF. The CDR3 DNA reads as TGTGCCAGCAGGGACTTGACCTACGAGCAGTACTTC.

The chain employs TRBV4-2 and TRBJ2-7; 9 bases line up with TRBD1. The CDR3 contains 16 residues. Germline-derived CDR1 and CDR2 are LGHNA and YNFKEQ. V lost 0 bases to trimming and J lost 3 bases; unmatched junction nucleotides: 6. Written as DNA, the CDR3 is TGTGCCAGCAGCCAAGAAGAGGGACAGGGACTCTACGAGCAGTACTTC. Protein sequence: CASSQEEGQGLYEQYF.

The chain carries TRBV7-9 and TRBJ2-2; 8 nucleotides align to TRBD1. Germline-derived CDR1 and CDR2 are SEHNR and FQNEAQ (reference sequence). V lost 1 base to trimming and J lost 7 bases; unmatched junction nucleotides: 5. CDR3 length: 15 residues. The CDR3 loop is CASSLVATGVGELFF. In DNA form, the CDR3 reads TGTGCCAGCAGCTTAGTAGCGACAGGGGTCGGGGAGCTGTTTTTT.

V and J are TRBV15 and TRBJ1-6, with D unresolved. The CDR3 length is 14 residues. V lost 0 bases, J lost 9 bases, and 9 bases lay in between. The germline V gene has CDR1 LNHNV and CDR2 YYDKDF (reference sequence). The CDR3 DNA sequence: TGTGCCACCAGCAGAGATAGTTCGGGTTCACCCCTCCACTTT. The encoded protein is CATSRDSSGSPLHF. Based on the CDR3 plus reference TRBV15 and TRBJ1-6, the full variable domain is DAMVIQNPRYQVTQFGKPVTLSCSQTLNHNVMYWYQQKSSQAPKLLFHYYDKDFNNEADTPDNFQSRRPNTSFCFLDIRSPGLGDTAMYLCATSRDSSGSPLHFGNGTRLTVT.